This T cell receptor beta chain was identified during a study of blood T cell repertoires in COVID-19. As for the study in general: The United States, Italy and Spain were the sources of the acute and convalescent COVID-19 samples. Sources were T cells, B-cell-depleted T cells, or PBMCs; the material itself was cDNA or gDNA.

Participants were aged roughly 18 to 89 years from approximately 23 US areas. Assay: immunoSEQ multiplex PCR; the TCRdb copy retains only in-frame clones and omits some. This table holds 350,000 or so clones, roughly 85% found once. The germline CDR1 and CDR2 sequences are KGHDR and SFDVKD. Trimming removed 1 base from V and 3 bases from J, with 11 bases in between. The CDR3 loop spans 15 amino acids. This receptor was taken from a woman in her 40s with acute COVID-19. This chain joins TRBV24-1 and TRBJ2-5; the D gene is possibly TRBD2 (5 bases). Sequencing was performed on PBMCs or T cells enriched from blood (not recorded which). The CDR3 nucleotides are TGTGCCACCAGTGATTTTTCCCGGGAAGAAGAGACCCAGTACTTC. It codes for CATSDFSREEETQYF.